This TCR beta chain emerged from a study of cytomegalovirus exposure and HLA in healthy donors. General study results and limits: Three of the chains that were CMV-associated were confirmed in vitro to be specific for CMV antigens.

V lost 1 base and J 5 bases, leaving 10 bases between the germline ends. The length of the CDR3 is 14 residues. Looked up from germline, CDR1 is SGHDT and CDR2 is YYEEEE. About this clone itself: Its specificity is unknown.

TCRdb's copy holds only in-frame clones and misses some; the assay was immunoSEQ multiplex PCR. The sample lists 110,000 to 150,000 clones, approximately 94% occurring once. The sample consisted of PBMCs. This sequence was found in a man aged 18 to 29 in good health and CMV-seropositive. The chain joins TRBV5-6 to TRBJ1-5; no clear D gene. The CDR3 nucleotides are TGTGCCAGCAGCTTGTACAGCTCTTATCAGCCCCAGCATTTT. It encodes CASSLYSSYQPQHF. The whole variable domain, filled in from reference TRBV5-6 and TRBJ1-5, reads DAGVTQSPTHLIKTRGQQVTLRCSPKSGHDTVSWYQQALGQGPQFIFQYYEEEERQRGNFPDRFSGHQFPNYSSELNVNALLLGDSALYLCASSLYSSYQPQHFGDGTRLSIL.